Below, 17 T cell receptor beta chains from the same sample are listed, as sequenced in a study of cytotoxic CD8 clonotypes in ibrutinib-treated CLL listed by TCRdb under 2021. Library preparation used the immunoSEQ multiplex PCR assay. TCRdb took this table from immuneACCESS and kept in-frame rearrangements with V and J called. Such tables lack part of the clones; where checked against another copy, unresolved V genes explain under half of the gap, and the rest is unexplained. Recorded for this sample are around 130,000 clones; about 85% of them occurred a single time. The top ten constitute about 3.3% of the sample. What the time point label conveys for this sample: roughly 2 years on ibrutinib. Sequenced material: PBMCs, taken after 24 months of ibrutinib treatment. Every receptor here comes from a human donor with chronic lymphocytic leukemia.

The chain is built from TRBV5-1 and TRBJ1-4, with 8 bases identical to TRBD1. V lost 1 base and J lost 12; bases outside the gene matches: 5. The germline CDR1 and CDR2 sequences are SGHRS and YFSETQ. The CDR3 sequence is 13 residues long. Here the CDR3 reads CASSLRAGGELFF. The CDR3 DNA is TGCGCCAGCAGCTTGAGAGCAGGGGGCGAACTGTTTTTT. The complete variable domain, with remaining parts taken from reference TRBV5-1 and TRBJ1-4, reads KAGVTQTPRYLIKTRGQQVTLSCSPISGHRSVSWYQQTPGQGLQFLFEYFSETQRNKGNFPGRFSGRQFSNSRSEMNVSTLELGDSALYLCASSLRAGGELFFGSGTQLSVL.

This clone was observed a single time. The chain recombines TRBV5-5 with TRBJ2-3, with D tentatively TRBD1 (6 bases). V was cut by 4 bases and J by 2 bases, with 14 bases left in between. Looked up from germline, CDR1 is SGHKS and CDR2 is YYEKEE (reference sequence). The CDR3 sequence is 15 residues long. CDR3 sequence reads: CASSPTGFATDTQYF. The DNA for the CDR3 is TGTGCCAGCAGCCCAACAGGGTTTGCCACAGATACGCAGTATTTT.

V and J are TRBV28 and TRBJ1-1, with no clear D. Deletions cut 4 bases from V and 4 bases from J, with 10 bases between. Per germline, CDR1 MDHEN and CDR2 SYDVKM. CDR3 length equals 13 residues. The CDR3 loop is CASSSPPGTEAFF. The CDR3 DNA follows: TGTGCCAGCAGTTCCCCACCCGGCACTGAAGCTTTCTTT.

The chain carries TRBV28 and TRBJ1-2, with D uncertain. The CDR3 has 14 amino acids. V lost 3 bases and J lost 4, with 12 bases in between. The germline gives CDR1 MDHEN, CDR2 SYDVKM. CDR3 in amino acids: CASSFNADLYGYTF. Here the CDR3 DNA reads TGTGCCAGCAGTTTTAACGCAGACCTCTATGGCTACACCTTC.

The gene calls are TRBV18 and TRBJ1-1, with TRBD1 matching 7 bases. J was trimmed by 11 bases and V by 4 bases; bases with no gene match: 10. Germline V gives CDR1 KGHSH, CDR2 LQKENI. CDR3 length equals 13 residues. The CDR3 sequence: CASSRGTDEKAFF. CDR3 DNA: TGTGCCAGCTCACGCGGGACAGACGAGAAGGCTTTCTTT.

V usage is TRBV28 and J usage is TRBJ2-5; 13 bases align to TRBD2. Trimming removed 6 bases from V and 5 bases from J; junction bases left unmatched: 6. Germline values: CDR1 MDHEN, CDR2 SYDVKM. CDR3 length: 15 residues. The CDR3 DNA sequence: TGTGCCAGCAGAGACGGGACTAGCGGGGTGGAGACCCAGTACTTC. This codes for CASRDGTSGVETQYF.

This clone was observed once. This chain uses TRBV7-3 with TRBJ2-1; TRBD1 might be the D (6 bases). From germline, CDR1 is SGHTA and CDR2 FQGTGA. The CDR3 length is 15 residues. V lost 2 bases and J lost 5, with 13 bases in between. The CDR3 here is CASSLSTGHNNEQFF. CDR3 in DNA: TGTGCCAGCAGCTTATCAACAGGGCACAACAATGAGCAGTTCTTC.

This clone was counted only a few times. V is TRBV2 and J is TRBJ1-5; D may be TRBD1 (5 bases). The V and J ends lost 6 bases and 5 bases respectively, with 11 bases between them. Germline V gene sequence: CDR1 SNHLY, CDR2 FYNNEI. The length of the CDR3 is 13 residues. CDR3 nucleotides: TGTGCCAGCAGGCAGGACACCGATCAGCCCCAGCATTTT. It codes for CASRQDTDQPQHF. The entire variable domain, with the rest obtained from reference TRBV2 and TRBJ1-5, is as follows: EPEVTQTPSHQVTQMGQEVILRCVPISNHLYFYWYRQILGQKVEFLVSFYNNEISEKSEIFDDQFSVERPDGSNFTLKIRSTKLEDSAMYFCASRQDTDQPQHFGDGTRLSIL.

This sequence joins TRBV4-3 and TRBJ1-4, with D perhaps TRBD1 (6 bases). This CDR3 spans 16 amino acids. V was pared by 0 bases and J by 8 bases, with 16 bases between. Germline CDR1 reads LGHNA; CDR2 reads YSLEER. The CDR3 region is CASSQDLRGAGEKLFF. The CDR3 nucleotides read TGCGCCAGCAGCCAAGATCTCAGGGGTGCTGGCGAAAAACTGTTTTTT.

The chain is built from TRBV19 and TRBJ1-5, with D possibly TRBD1 on 6 matching bases. Per the germline V gene, CDR1 is LNHDA and CDR2 is SQIVND (reference sequence). V lost 7 bases, J lost 0 bases, and 16 bases lay in between. This CDR3 contains 16 residues. Written as DNA, the CDR3 is TGTGCCAGTACCAAAACTAGGGGGTATAGCAATCAGCCCCAGCATTTT. Its translation: CASTKTRGYSNQPQHF.

V is TRBV28 and J is TRBJ1-2; no clear D gene. The V gene's germline CDR1 is MDHEN and CDR2 SYDVKM. V dropped 6 bases and J dropped 4 bases, with 24 bases sitting between them. CDR3 length: 17 amino acids. DNA for the CDR3: TGTGCCAGCAGAACGATCAAAGGACGTCAGATCCTCTATGGCTACACCTTC. Translated, it gives CASRTIKGRQILYGYTF.

The V and J genes are TRBV7-9 and TRBJ1-1; 10 positions match TRBD1. The CDR3 loop spans 16 amino acids. Germline lookup yields CDR1 SEHNR and CDR2 FQNEAQ (reference sequence). V lost 4 bases and J lost 1; bases outside the gene matches: 6. CDR3: CASSSGQGFWNTEAFF. Here the CDR3 DNA reads TGTGCCAGCAGCTCGGGACAGGGGTTTTGGAACACTGAAGCTTTCTTT.

The rearrangement links TRBV10-3 to TRBJ2-3; 11 nucleotides align to TRBD2. V shed 0 bases, J shed 3 bases, and the junction held 2 bases outside the gene matches. The CDR3 length is 16 residues. The germline CDR1 and CDR2 sequences are ENHRY and SYGVKD. The CDR3 DNA reads as TGTGCCATCAGTGAGTCCGGACTAGCGGGTACAGATACGCAGTATTTT. Protein product: CAISESGLAGTDTQYF.

This clone was counted once. The chain couples TRBV5-6 to TRBJ1-6, with D unresolved. Germline CDR1 and CDR2: SGHDT and YYEEEE. The ends were cut back, 2 bases at V and 3 bases at J, with 12 bases in the middle. CDR3 length equals 16 residues. CDR3 nucleotide sequence: TGTGCCAGCAGCTTAGGACGGAAGATCTATAATTCACCCCTCCACTTT. Translating it yields CASSLGRKIYNSPLHF.

The chain is built from TRBV15 and TRBJ1-5, with D unclear. Germline CDR1 and CDR2: LNHNV and YYDKDF (reference sequence). The CDR3 spans 14 residues. Trimming removed 0 bases from V and 11 bases from J, with 14 bases in between. CDR3 coding DNA: TGTGCCACCAGCAGAGATAGCGCGGGCCCGACCCAGCATTTT. Translating it yields CATSRDSAGPTQHF.

The rearrangement links TRBV5-1 to TRBJ2-7; D gene unclear. The CDR3 totals 14 residues. Germline V gives CDR1 SGHRS, CDR2 YFSETQ. The V end was cut by 5 bases, the J end by 0 bases, with 12 bases between. The CDR3 is CASRPSEPSYEQYF. CDR3 in DNA: TGCGCCAGCAGACCGTCGGAACCCTCCTACGAGCAGTACTTC.

The rearrangement links TRBV29-1 to TRBJ1-5; D gene uncertain. V was shortened by 5 bases and J by 2 bases, with 10 bases between the two germline ends. This CDR3 has 13 residues. Germline V gene lookup returns CDR1 SQVTM and CDR2 ANQGSEA. The DNA of the CDR3 is TGCAGCGTTAGGGTAGGAGGCAATCAGCCCCAGCATTTT. Its protein product is CSVRVGGNQPQHF.